Sequencing of this TCR beta chain was carried out in a study of control samples from healthy donors and cancer patients. The sample holds a few counts of this clone. Germline assignment: CDR1 MNHEY and CDR2 SVGAGI. CDR3 length equals 11 residues. V gave up 6 bases and J gave up 6 bases, with 8 bases separating them. Sequencing used immunoSEQ multiplex PCR; TCRdb keeps in-frame clones, though not all of them. Of 95,000 to 110,000 clones in the sample, approximately 90% were seen once. This chain links TRBV6-5 with TRBJ1-1, with TRBD1 as a possible D gene (5 bases). The source material was PBMCs. The clonotype originates from a man in his sixties with lung cancer. In DNA form, the CDR3 reads TGTGCCAGCAGCTTCAGGGCTGAAGCTTTCTTT. Its protein is CASSFRAEAFF.